The entry below describes one TCR beta chain. Its antigen target is currently unknown. Nothing much larger sits one base from this clone, and base qualities are not available. This sample is part of a study of cytomegalovirus exposure and HLA in healthy donors (dated by TCRdb to about 2017). Looking at the study overall: An earlier analysis of 587 of the donors reported more than 250 Gb of sequence data and approximately 110 million unique TCR beta sequences from some 180 million T cells. An early release that covered roughly 600 HLA-typed donors contained 250 to 350 gigabases of sequencing data and approximately 85 million unique TCR sequences. Of the roughly 400 genotyped donors, roughly 80% fell in the genetic ancestry cluster associated with self-reported Caucasian donors. The study was designed to test whether signatures of past pathogen exposure could be identified by cataloging public T cell receptors. The T cell repertoires of several hundred subjects were profiled by immunosequencing and related to cytomegalovirus serostatus. Besides the first cohort of roughly 660 subjects, a separate validation cohort made up of 95 to 150 different subjects was used. To predict cytomegalovirus infection status, the study brought together high-throughput TCR immunosequencing, statistical association of individual TCRs with disease status, and machine learning. To study patterns of TCR occurrence, a later analysis re-analyzed previously published TCR beta repertoires from 700 or so donors and added high-resolution HLA genotyping. In the later analysis, no new phenotypic data were used to find candidate immune exposures; instead, reliance was placed on TCR beta sequences and their occurrence across donors. An earlier analysis of 587 of the donors applied high-throughput TCR beta sequencing to assess whether each TCR beta V gene segment acted as functional or pseudogenic. Donor age, sex, ethnicity and CMV serostatus were collected together with the repertoire data. Genome-wide SNP genotypes for about 60% of the 666 donors were used in a later genetic analysis, which treated that subset as a discovery cohort. All discovery cohort repertoires had been generated on a single sequencing platform. HLA typing included class I and class II loci at four-digit resolution. Typing coverage differed by locus: A, B, C, DRB1 and DQB1 were typed in about 620-640 donors, DQA1 in roughly 500, DPA1 in some 600, and DPB1 in about 450. Roughly five DR-DQ haplotypes were handled as single units for association and clustering because linkage in the cohort was strong. Across about 370 genotyped donors of the cohort, an average of about 250,000 unique TCR beta nucleotide sequences per donor were sequenced, and approximately 19% of those sequences were non-productive.

The junction shows trimming of 3 bases on V and 0 bases on J, plus 12 bases between the germline ends. The CDR3 numbers 16 residues from cysteine through phenylalanine. The CDR3 DNA has 48 bases and is translated from base 1. According to the germline V gene, CDR1 reads SGDLS and CDR2 reads YYNGEE. The cohort consisted of hundreds of healthy bone marrow donors. At the time of sampling, all cohort members were nominally healthy, though unrecorded immune exposures were likely present. The donor was CMV seronegative and belonged to the group of 352 seronegative cohort members. Every donor gave a peripheral blood sample, and the peripheral blood mononuclear cells from that sample were used for TCR beta sequencing. The Qiagen DNeasy Blood Extraction Kit was used to extract genomic DNA from the blood cell samples. The library came from the immunoSEQ multiplex PCR assay. The multiplex PCR relied on a mix of 60 forward primers for TCR Vbeta segments and 13 reverse primers for TCR Jbeta segments. The CDR3 region of rearranged TCR beta genes was amplified from genomic DNA with a multiplex PCR assay. On the Illumina HiSeq System, the amplified TCR beta libraries were sequenced as 87-base-pair reads. The source study handled its data this way. A later analysis counted about 80 million unique TCR beta chains across the 666 repertoires, and some 11 million of these chains were shared by at least two donors. Raw reads were error-corrected and collapsed into unique sequences by a nearest-neighbor algorithm in which closely related sequences were merged to remove PCR and sequencing errors. CDR3 sequences were aligned to IMGT reference sequences to assign V, D and J gene segments. Each retained sequence needed at least a six-nucleotide match to both a V gene segment and a J gene segment. Rearrangements were classified as productive when the CDR3 lacked stop codons and remained in frame with V and J, and all other rearrangements were classified as non-productive. Following IMGT convention, CDR3 was defined as the stretch from the second conserved V-encoded cysteine up to the conserved J-encoded phenylalanine. Sequences without an unambiguous match to a single V gene segment were excluded from the earlier analysis of approximately 600 of the donors. In an earlier analysis of about 590 of the donors, a V segment was called functional when productive rearrangements were above 56.7%, and segregating when the standard deviation between donors exceeded 5%. A statistical classification framework was developed to diagnose cytomegalovirus status using the catalog of TCR beta chain sequences. In a later analysis, V and J genes were assigned by comparing TCR nucleotide sequences against IMGT/GENE-DB human TR gene sequences. A later analysis assigned CDR3 sequences and most-parsimonious VDJ recombination scenarios with the TCRdist pipeline. In a later analysis, every TCR beta chain was defined by the combination of its CDR3 amino acid sequence and its V-gene family, and reads without a unique V-gene family were dropped. A later analysis removed nearly 600 highly shared, low-generation-probability nucleotide sequences to deal with suspected cross-contamination and a sequencing artifact. In a later analysis, a clonal expansion index was calculated for each public chain from normalized within-repertoire ranks of inferred template counts. A later analysis computed generation probabilities with a VDJ recombination model fitted to out-of-frame rearrangements, and checked the results against IGoR. Hypergeometric tests were used in a later analysis to score TCR-TCR, TCR-HLA and TCR-CMV co-occurrence, with a repertoire-size bias correction applied to the TCR pairs. To estimate false discovery rates, a later analysis permuted the HLA or CMV assignments 20 times. A later analysis grouped co-occurring TCRs with DBSCAN, adding TCRdist sequence similarity when clustering within HLA-allele-positive subsets. Repertoires with fewer than 30,000 or more than 120,000 public chains, plus five repertoires with anomalous nucleotide sharing, were excluded from co-occurrence clustering. In its TCRdb copy, this immuneACCESS table keeps in-frame sequences only and misses some clones. Where compared with another copy, unresolved V genes explain less than half of these, and the others have no known cause. V and J calls and clone size follow that table, whereas D and trimming were derived from the DNA. This sample comprises under 200,000 clones, around 80% of them detected only once. Approximately 0.7% of the sample belongs to the ten largest clones.

The paper as a whole reports these results and caveats: In a later analysis, several top co-occurrence clusters were reported to appear linked to parvovirus B19, influenza, CMV and Epstein-Barr virus. Most TCR sequences were observed very rarely across donors, whereas some public TCRs were present in many individuals. Correlated functional status among segregating V segments might reflect linkage disequilibrium, but an unknown experimental factor could not be ruled out. Because HLA typing was missing for some donors at each locus, association tests included only the typed subset. Strong co-occurrence of HLA alleles, especially DR and DQ, made assigning TCR associations to individual alleles difficult. Broadly in line with IMGT annotations, most TCR beta V segments showed up in productive rearrangements about 87% or about 30% of the time in an earlier analysis of roughly 590 of the donors. The authors suggested that the approach could potentially be generalized to other disease states and immunological phenotypes. At a false discovery rate of 0.05, a later analysis linked 15,000 to 20,000 TCR beta sequences to specific HLA alleles. In a later analysis, TCR association rates were found to vary across HLA loci, with the most associated TCRs seen for DRB1 alleles and the fewest for HLA-C alleles. The presence/absence analyses assumed that sequencing depth was roughly uniform across donors, and that assumption may not be true. In a later analysis, HLA-associated TCR beta chains were found to be more clonally expanded and to have lower generation probabilities than equally common non-associated chains. In both the original and validation cohorts, the classifier was reported to diagnose cytomegalovirus status with high specificity and sensitivity. A later genetic analysis reported fewer N-insertions in productive TCRs among donors in an Asian-associated ancestry cluster than the approximately 700-donor mean. A total of 150 to 200 TCR beta chains were listed by the study as associated with cytomegalovirus. In vitro tests confirmed that a few of the cytomegalovirus-associated TCR beta chains recognize cytomegalovirus antigens. Because counts were too low, some 17 rarely observed V segments, including chromosome 9 orphons, were left out of the earlier analysis of about 620 of the donors. Only TCR beta chains were sequenced in this cohort, and the absence of alpha or paired-chain data limited detectable features. A further reported finding was that TCR beta sequences accurately predicted the HLA-A and HLA-B alleles for most subjects in the first cohort. A cluster of highly shared sequence variants was judged likely to represent a technical artifact of the sequencing pipeline. Immune exposure information for the cohort was limited to CMV serostatus. V-gene and J-gene trimming of TCR beta chains was associated with a missense DCLRE1C variant in a later genetic analysis, and the association was replicated in an independent cohort. A later analysis found that most CMV-associated TCR beta chains appeared HLA-restricted, with HLA associations seemingly driven largely by CMV exposure. Because the 87-base-pair reads could not distinguish some IMGT-functional V segments, including TRBV6-2 and TRBV6-3, those segments were excluded.

The sample consisted of PBMCs. The source is a woman between 35 and 50 years old in good health and CMV-seronegative. The chain joins TRBV9 to TRBJ2-2; perhaps TRBD1 is the D gene, with 6 bases matching. The DNA sequence is as follows: TGTGCCAGCAGCGCGGACAGTAGCCCGAACACCGGGGAGCTGTTTTTT. It codes for CASSADSSPNTGELFF.